This T cell receptor (beta chain) originates from a study of blood T cell repertoires in COVID-19. Study information: PBMCs, B-cell-depleted T cells, or T cells were the source of the cDNA or gDNA that made up the material.

Germline CDR1 SGHTA, CDR2 FQGNSA. This CDR3 contains 18 residues. With V trimmed by 5 bases and J by 5 bases, 13 bases remained unmatched. Original handling: How many nucleated cells were present was estimated from reference gene primer amplification. Sequenced by immunoSEQ multiplex PCR; TCRdb stores in-frame clones only, minus some. Clonal size and the V and J genes are those of that table, whereas D and trimming came from the DNA. The data hold under 250,000 clones, with 80% to 85% observed a single time. The chain combines TRBV7-2 with TRBJ2-5, with TRBD2 matching 14 bases. The sequencing input was peripheral blood. The TCR originated in a woman aged 55-70 years who had recovered from COVID-19. The CDR3: CASSPRLAGGPGGETQYF. The CDR3 bases are TGTGCCAGCAGCCCACGACTAGCGGGGGGGCCAGGTGGGGAGACCCAGTACTTC.